The clone carrying this T cell receptor beta chain was observed a few times. The antigen is unknown. Trimming removed 5 bases from V and 5 bases from J, with 9 bases in between. The CDR3 contains 13 residues. Germline CDR1 and CDR2: MNHEY and SVGEGT. These data come from a study of T-cell memory formation after mild COVID-19. Study as a whole: There were largely donor-specific TCR clusters. Study-wide points: Some SARS-CoV-2-responding clones were already detected in memory before infection. Clones that contracted from day 15 to 85 had balanced CD4/CD8; later expanders were CD4+ biased. The second-wave clones peaking on day 37 were not confirmed as SARS-CoV-2-specific.

MiXCR, applied by TCRdb to the 5' RACE reads, yields one record per CDR3 protein. The repertoire holds 190,000 or so distinct CDR3 sequences, about 10% seen once, with 2.5% to 3.5% in the top ten. V usage is TRBV6-2 or TRBV6-3 and J usage is TRBJ1-4, with D unclear. Sequenced material: PBMCs or a T cell subset sorted from them (not recorded which). The TCR originated in a man aged 18-30 years who had mild COVID-19 (a few samples of this study predate the infection). Cell type and time point are not known. The CDR3 DNA sequence: TGTGCCAGCAGTACCTACAGAAATGAAAAACTGTTTTTT. Translation: CASSTYRNEKLFF.